Listed below are T cell receptor beta chains from one sample, sequenced in a study. Via MiXCR, TCRdb re-called the reads, giving one row per CDR3 protein. The sample includes fewer than 5,500 distinct CDR3 sequences, roughly 8% of them seen just once. The sequencing input was CD4+ T cells from synovial fluid. Source of these receptors: a human donor with rheumatoid arthritis. CDR3s include the opening cysteine and the closing phenylalanine or tryptophan. Each record gives: clone size, D gene, V gene, J gene, CDR3 length, CDR3 protein, CDR3 DNA. The D gene is left open where the match is weak. Expanded clones get a size class; other rows say once, few or many, or leave the size out.

large	.	TRBV7-3	TRBJ1-1	13	CASSWTTNTEAFF	TGTGCCAGCAGCTGGACCACGAACACTGAAGCTTTCTTT
medium-sized	.	TRBV20-1	TRBJ2-1	13	CSAASGDPNEQFF	TGCAGTGCGGCATCCGGGGACCCCAATGAGCAGTTCTTC
.	.	TRBV19	TRBJ1-5	12	CASKGPNQPQHF	TGTGCCAGTAAGGGCCCAAATCAGCCCCAGCATTTT
medium-sized	.	TRBV15	TRBJ2-2	15	CATSRGGGATGELFF	TGTGCCACCAGCAGGGGAGGGGGCGCAACCGGGGAGCTGTTTTTT
few	.	TRBV18	TRBJ1-1	16	CASSPRPPAHDTEAFF	TGTGCCAGCTCACCCCGGCCGCCAGCCCATGACACTGAAGCTTTCTTT
medium-sized	TRBD2	TRBV7-2	TRBJ2-7	16	CASSLNTGTSGSKQYF	TGTGCCAGCAGTCTGAACACCGGGACTAGCGGCTCAAAGCAGTACTTC
medium-sized	TRBD1	TRBV4-2	TRBJ1-2	13	CASSRDRDYGYTF	TGTGCCAGCAGCCGGGACAGGGACTATGGCTACACCTTC
medium-sized	.	TRBV7-2	TRBJ1-2	15	CASSLDSTTRVGYTF	TGTGCCAGCAGCTTAGATTCGACCACCCGGGTTGGCTACACCTTC
many	.	TRBV27	TRBJ1-5	13	CASSLWGNQPQHF	TGTGCCAGCAGTTTATGGGGCAATCAGCCCCAGCATTTT
.	TRBD1	TRBV7-9	TRBJ2-5	14	CASSRDRLMETQYF	TGTGCCAGCAGCCGGGACAGACTCATGGAGACCCAGTACTTC
few	.	TRBV2	TRBJ1-1	12	CASRQMNTEAFF	TGTGCCAGCAGACAAATGAACACTGAAGCTTTCTTT
medium-sized	.	TRBV18	TRBJ2-1	12	CASSPSGNEQFF	TGTGCCAGCTCACCGTCGGGGAATGAGCAGTTCTTC
many	TRBD2	TRBV28	TRBJ2-3	17	CASRRAGLAGGTDTQYF	TGTGCCAGCAGGAGGGCCGGACTAGCGGGAGGGACAGATACGCAGTATTTT
medium-sized	.	TRBV6-1	TRBJ1-5	16	CASSEMALGNNQPQHF	TGTGCCAGCAGTGAAATGGCCTTGGGGAACAATCAGCCCCAGCATTTT
few	.	TRBV2	TRBJ2-5	15	CASSDWVDPGETQYF	TGTGCCAGCAGTGATTGGGTGGATCCGGGAGAGACCCAGTACTTC
medium-sized	TRBD1	TRBV18	TRBJ2-5	13	CASSPGQSETQYF	TGTGCCAGCTCGCCGGGACAGTCAGAGACCCAGTACTTC
medium-sized	TRBD1	TRBV12-3/TRBV12-4	TRBJ1-1	13	CASSPGTGGEAFF	TGTGCCAGCAGTCCGGGGACAGGGGGCGAGGCTTTCTTT
many	TRBD2	TRBV20-1	TRBJ2-2	14	CSASPGLGAGELFF	TGCAGTGCGTCGCCGGGACTAGGGGCCGGGGAGCTGTTTTTT
many	.	TRBV7-2	TRBJ2-2	14	CASSLALVAGELFF	TGTGCCAGCAGCTTAGCGCTGGTTGCCGGGGAGCTGTTTTTT
few	TRBD1	TRBV19	TRBJ2-6	18	CASSIEWTGLSGANVLTF	TGTGCCAGTAGTATAGAGTGGACAGGGCTTTCTGGGGCCAACGTCCTGACTTTC
few	TRBD2	TRBV5-4	TRBJ2-5	15	CASSSPMGGKETQYF	TGTGCCAGCAGCTCCCCGATGGGAGGGAAAGAGACCCAGTACTTC
medium-sized	.	TRBV12-3/TRBV12-4	TRBJ2-2	14	CASTLTENTGELFF	TGTGCCAGCACCCTGACAGAGAACACCGGGGAGCTGTTTTTT
medium-sized	.	TRBV27	TRBJ2-2	13	CASSFGVHGELFF	TGTGCCAGCAGTTTCGGGGTTCACGGGGAGCTGTTTTTT
many	.	TRBV7-6	TRBJ2-7	15	CASSLVWGSSYEQYF	TGTGCCAGCAGCTTAGTATGGGGAAGCTCCTACGAGCAGTACTTC
many	.	TRBV3-1	TRBJ1-3	14	CASSQDSRRNTIYF	TGTGCCAGCAGCCAAGATTCGCGGAGAAACACCATATATTTT
medium-sized	TRBD1	TRBV5-1	TRBJ2-2	15	CASSLASGGTGELFF	TGCGCCAGCAGCTTGGCGTCAGGGGGCACCGGGGAGCTGTTTTTT
few	TRBD2	TRBV29-1	TRBJ2-7	11	CSVDPGGEQYF	TGCAGCGTAGACCCGGGAGGCGAGCAGTACTTC
medium-sized	TRBD1	TRBV18	TRBJ1-1	12	CASLRQGRRAFF	TGTGCCAGTCTTCGACAGGGCCGGAGGGCTTTCTTT
medium-sized	TRBD2	TRBV3-1	TRBJ2-1	15	CASSPGLAELNEQFF	TGTGCCAGCAGCCCGGGACTAGCGGAGCTCAATGAGCAGTTCTTC
many	.	TRBV12-3/TRBV12-4	TRBJ1-2	16	CASSLDVPYRGGGYTF	TGTGCCAGCAGCCTAGATGTCCCATACCGGGGCGGTGGCTACACCTTC
many	.	TRBV10-1	TRBJ2-2	15	CASSEGGSNTGELFF	TGCGCCAGCAGTGAAGGGGGATCGAACACCGGGGAGCTGTTTTTT
medium-sized	TRBD1	TRBV2	TRBJ1-4	15	CASSDRQGTNEKLFF	TGTGCCAGCAGTGACCGACAGGGAACTAATGAAAAACTGTTTTTT
few	TRBD1	TRBV20-1	TRBJ1-4	16	CSARQFHRGIAEKLFF	TGCAGTGCTAGGCAATTCCACAGGGGGATTGCGGAAAAACTGTTTTTT
few	.	TRBV5-1	TRBJ2-7	14	CASSSGPLGYEQYF	TGCGCCAGCAGCTCGGGACCGCTTGGTTACGAGCAGTACTTC
medium-sized	.	TRBV19	TRBJ2-7	13	CASSVYHSYEQYF	TGTGCCAGTAGTGTTTATCATTCCTACGAGCAGTACTTC
medium-sized	.	TRBV29-1	TRBJ1-4	11	CSVGDNEKLFF	TGCAGCGTTGGAGATAATGAAAAACTGTTTTTT
.	.	TRBV7-9	TRBJ2-6	13	CASSPPGANVLTF	TGTGCCAGCAGCCCCCCCGGGGCCAACGTCCTGACTTTC
.	.	TRBV29-1	TRBJ2-3	14	CSGWDSHIRDTQYF	TGCAGCGGATGGGACTCCCATATTAGAGATACGCAGTATTTT
many	.	TRBV18	TRBJ1-2	14	CASSPSSENYGYTF	TGTGCCAGCTCACCATCTTCGGAGAACTATGGCTACACCTTC
.	TRBD2	TRBV10-1	TRBJ2-1	18	CASSAGTSGRAGANEQFF	TGCGCCAGCAGTGCCGGGACTAGCGGGAGGGCCGGTGCGAATGAGCAGTTCTTC
medium-sized	TRBD1	TRBV4-2	TRBJ1-3	15	CASSQEDRAGNTIYF	TGTGCCAGCAGCCAAGAAGACAGGGCTGGAAACACCATATATTTT
medium-sized	.	TRBV7-9	TRBJ1-4	14	CASSGRVTNEKLFF	TGTGCCAGCAGCGGTAGAGTAACTAATGAAAAACTGTTTTTT
medium-sized	TRBD1	TRBV27	TRBJ2-1	12	CASAQGANEQFF	TGTGCCAGCGCTCAGGGGGCAAATGAGCAGTTCTTC
medium-sized	.	TRBV11-2	TRBJ2-7	13	CASSRHESYEQYF	TGTGCCAGCAGCCGACATGAGTCCTACGAGCAGTACTTC
.	.	TRBV20-1	TRBJ2-5	12	CSASGGRETQYF	TGCAGTGCCTCCGGGGGGCGAGAGACCCAGTACTTC
.	.	TRBV7-9	TRBJ2-1	17	CASSSGGRGKSYNEQFF	TGTGCCAGCAGCTCAGGAGGAAGGGGCAAGTCCTACAATGAGCAGTTCTTC
few	TRBD2	TRBV19	TRBJ2-1	15	CASSISGTSGIKQFF	TGTGCCAGTAGTATTTCCGGGACTAGCGGAATAAAGCAGTTCTTC
medium-sized	.	TRBV20-1	TRBJ1-1	14	CSARLSAGNTEAFF	TGCAGTGCTAGATTGTCGGCTGGGAACACTGAAGCTTTCTTT
medium-sized	.	TRBV7-9	TRBJ1-4	14	CASSLGPPNEKLFF	TGTGCCAGCAGCTTAGGGCCTCCTAATGAAAAACTGTTTTTT